This T cell receptor beta chain comes out of a study of T cell responses to AZD1222 COVID-19 vaccine. Study context: It was second doses at about 4 or about 12 weeks that were pooled. Overall study findings and caveats: Breadth and depth of Spike-specific TCRs rose after two AZD1222 doses. White British people made up most donors, females outnumbered males, and clonal diversity was possibly underestimated. Scientists sampled the repertoires only once the peak T cell response had passed.

Sequenced by immunoSEQ multiplex PCR; TCRdb stores in-frame clones only, minus some. The data contain around 110,000 clones, roughly nine tenths of them singletons. As to this clone: Its antigen is as yet unknown.

V was shortened by 4 bases and J by 6 bases, with 13 bases between the two germline ends. CDR1 LNHDA and CDR2 SQIVND come from the germline V gene (reference sequence). The CDR3 loop spans 13 amino acids. The material was peripheral blood, obtained on day 0 of AZD1222 vaccination. This receptor was obtained from an adult in good health. The chain combines TRBV19 with TRBJ2-7; D remains unclear. This CDR3 reads CASSTMSTSEQYF. CDR3 DNA sequence: TGTGCCAGTAGTACCATGTCGACCTCCGAGCAGTACTTC.